These 29 T cell receptor beta chains were sequenced from one sample in a study of human T cells and chemical hapten exposure. Time point reported: patch test 1, 2 weeks after DPC sensitization. Treatment of the sample: therapeutic diphenylcyclopropenone sensitization with weekly scalp DPC. Via MiXCR, TCRdb re-called the RACE reads, giving one row per CDR3 protein. The table has tens of thousands of distinct CDR3 sequences, roughly a tenth seen once. This specimen consisted of whole blood, obtained in connection with sensitization to the hapten diphenylcyclopropenone (DPC). The source of these receptors is a man between 35 and 55 years old with alopecia areata. Some clones in this sample may be carry-over from other donors' samples.

This clonotype was detected many times. The chain couples TRBV15 to TRBJ2-4, with 10 bases lining up with TRBD2. V lost 2 bases, J lost 6 bases, and 7 bases stayed unmatched. The CDR3 sequence is 16 residues long. Germline loops: CDR1 LNHNV, CDR2 YYDKDF (reference sequence). In DNA form, the CDR3 reads TGTGCCACCAGCAGATATGGACTAGCGGATTTAAACATTCAGTACTTC. This encodes CATSRYGLADLNIQYF.

This clonotype has a count of ten or more. The CDR3 here is CATSSTKLGLAGGSSYNEQFF. CDR3 sequence (DNA): TGTGCCACCAGCAGTACAAAATTGGGACTAGCGGGAGGGAGCTCCTACAATGAGCAGTTCTTC. This chain uses TRBV15 with TRBJ2-1; 16 bases are a match to TRBD2. This CDR3 region has 21 residues. Germline CDR1 and CDR2: LNHNV and YYDKDF (reference sequence). The V segment lost 3 bases and the J segment 0 bases; nucleotides outside the gene matches: 11.

This clonotype was found many times. The chain links TRBV12-3 or TRBV12-4 to TRBJ1-2; no definite D call. The V gene lost 2 bases and the J gene lost 2 bases, with 6 bases spanning the gap. CDR3 length equals 13 residues. CDR3 loop: CASSLNQNYGYTF. The DNA for the CDR3 is TGTGCCAGCAGTTTAAATCAGAACTATGGCTACACCTTC.

The chain combines TRBV10-3 with TRBJ2-1; 8 bases fit TRBD1. Trimming removed 6 bases from V and 8 bases from J; junction bases left unmatched: 6. The germline V gene encodes CDR1 ENHRY and CDR2 SYGVKD. The CDR3 totals 13 residues. The CDR3 loop is CAIRGTGPHEQFF. The DNA for the CDR3 is TGTGCCATCAGAGGGACAGGACCCCATGAGCAGTTCTTC.

The CDR3 sequence: CASSSLREAKQYV. The DNA of the CDR3 is TGTGCCAGCAGTTCCCTCCGGGAGGCAAAGCAGTACGTC. The chain employs TRBV27 and TRBJ2-7, with TRBD2 matching over 7 bases. The germline V gene encodes CDR1 MNHEY and CDR2 SMNVEV (reference sequence). V lost 4 bases and J lost 8; bases outside the gene matches: 8. The CDR3 has 13 residues.

The V gene is TRBV20-1, the J gene TRBJ2-1; TRBD2 matches at 11 bases. This CDR3 comprises 15 residues. CDR1 DFQATT and CDR2 SNEGSKA come from the germline V gene (reference sequence). Trimming at V came to 5 bases and at J to 4 bases, leaving 7 bases not matched to a gene. The CDR3, as DNA: TGCAGTGCTGAACGACTAGCGGGGACATACAATGAGCAGTTCTTC. Translation: CSAERLAGTYNEQFF.

The sample holds many counts of this clonotype. The chain has TRBV7-9 and TRBJ2-7; D remains unclear. The V end lost 5 bases, the J end lost 0 bases, and 8 bases lay between the germline ends. Per germline, CDR1 SEHNR and CDR2 FQNEAQ (reference sequence). The CDR3 is 13 amino acids. The CDR3 nucleotides read TGTGCCAGCAGCGGTCCCCCCTCCTACGAGCAGTACGTC. This encodes CASSGPPSYEQYV.

There are a few counts of this clonotype. In DNA, the CDR3 is TGTGCCAGCAGTCCGCGGACAGGAAAACAGCCCCAGCATTTT. Protein sequence: CASSPRTGKQPQHF. The chain joins TRBV6-2 or TRBV6-3 to TRBJ1-5; TRBD1 matches 7 bases. Germline V gene lookup returns CDR1 MNHEY and CDR2 SVGEGT. This CDR3 spans 14 amino acids. V trimming: 5 bases; J trimming: 7 bases; junction bases outside the gene matches: 8.

Ten or more counts support this clonotype. The chain uses TRBV28 and TRBJ1-2; the D is unclear. Germline values: CDR1 MDHEN, CDR2 SYDVKM. The CDR3 totals 13 residues. Trimming took 2 bases from V and 4 from J, leaving 8 bases between them. CDR3 in DNA: TGTGCCAGCAGTTTAGGTTCTGCCTATGGCTACACCTTC. Translated: CASSLGSAYGYTF.

This chain uses TRBV3-1 with TRBJ1-5; D is perhaps TRBD1 (5 bases). The CDR3 consists of 14 residues. Looked up from germline, CDR1 is LGHDT and CDR2 is YNNKEL (reference sequence). V lost 8 bases to trimming and J lost 3 bases, with 14 bases between them. CDR3: CASAPGRANQPQHF. The CDR3 nucleotides are TGTGCCAGCGCCCCGGGACGGGCCAATCAGCCCCAGCATTTT.

The CDR3, as DNA: TGCGCCAGCAGCCAAGAGATGAGGGCCAGGGCTGGGACTGAAGCTTTCTTT. It is translated as CASSQEMRARAGTEAFF. The chain recombines TRBV4-3 with TRBJ1-1; weak D call: TRBD1 (5 bases). Per the germline V gene, CDR1 is LGHNA and CDR2 is YSLEER. This CDR3 spans 17 amino acids. Trimming cost V 0 bases and J 5 bases, with 19 bases left between them.

The chain uses TRBV20-1 and TRBJ2-7, with no clear D. Trimming left V 6 bases short and J 2 bases short, with 17 bases between. CDR1 and CDR2 (germline): DFQATT, SNEGSKA (reference sequence). The CDR3 runs to 14 residues. The CDR3 DNA is TGCAGTGCCACAGAAGTCCGTCACACCTACGAGCAGTACTTC. This codes for CSATEVRHTYEQYF.

V is TRBV5-1 and J is TRBJ2-5; 7 bases align to TRBD2. Per the germline V gene, CDR1 is SGHRS and CDR2 is YFSETQ. This CDR3 is built from 13 residues. The ends lost 5 bases at V and 5 bases at J; junction bases unmatched: 6. The CDR3 DNA follows: TGCGCCAGCAGGCGGCGGGAGCAGGAGACCCAGTACTTC. This sequence encodes CASRRREQETQYF.

The chain joins TRBV7-9 to TRBJ2-1; 8 bases agree with TRBD2. Looked up from germline, CDR1 is SEHNR and CDR2 is FQNEAQ (reference sequence). This CDR3 region has 15 residues. J lost 7 bases, V lost 7 bases, and 12 bases had no gene match. CDR3 sequence (DNA): TGTGCCAGCACCATTGTAAGAGCGGGGGAAAATGAGCAGTTCTTC. It yields the protein CASTIVRAGENEQFF.

The rearrangement links TRBV5-4 to TRBJ1-2, with D possibly TRBD1 on 5 matching bases. Trimming removed 2 bases at V and 2 bases at J, with 10 bases between. Germline-derived CDR1 and CDR2 are SGHNT and YYREEE (reference sequence). This CDR3 is 14 amino acids long. This CDR3 reads CASSLDDRNYGYTF. The CDR3 DNA follows: TGTGCCAGCAGCTTAGATGACAGAAACTATGGCTACACCTTC.

The rearrangement joins TRBV11-3 to TRBJ2-5, with D possibly matching TRBD2 (6 bases). Deletions cut 5 bases from V and 6 bases from J, with 22 bases between. Germline V gene lookup returns CDR1 SGHNT and CDR2 YENEEA. The CDR3 contains 16 residues. CDR3 sequence: CASSARDSRSGQTQYF. DNA for the CDR3: TGTGCCAGCAGCGCGCGGGACTCCAGGTCCGGGCAGACCCAGTACTTC.

V and J are TRBV7-8 and TRBJ1-1, with no clear D. This CDR3 comprises 15 residues. Trimming removed 2 bases at V and 1 base at J, with 11 bases between. Per the germline V gene, CDR1 is SGHVS and CDR2 is FQNEAQ. DNA of the CDR3: TGTGCCAGCAGCTTAATGAAAAGGGCGAACACTGAAGCTTTCTTT. This gives the protein CASSLMKRANTEAFF. Together with reference TRBV7-8 and TRBJ1-1, the CDR3 gives the full variable domain: GAGVSQSPRYKVAKRGQDVALRCDPISGHVSLFWYQQALGQGPEFLTYFQNEAQLDKSGLPSDRFFAERPEGSVSTLKIQRTQQEDSAVYLCASSLMKRANTEAFFGQGTRLTVV.

The genes are TRBV12-3 or TRBV12-4 and TRBJ2-1; D is ambiguous. The CDR3 loop spans 12 amino acids. Trimming stripped 8 bases from V and 12 bases from J, with 17 bases between. CDR3 protein: CASGHLGKGQFF. The DNA of the CDR3 is TGTGCCAGCGGTCACCTAGGAAAAGGGCAGTTCTTC.

The rearrangement links TRBV7-9 to TRBJ1-1; D remains ambiguous. CDR3 length: 14 residues. Germline V gives CDR1 SEHNR, CDR2 FQNEAQ (reference sequence). The V end was cut by 2 bases, the J end by 0 bases, with 7 bases between. The CDR3 is CASSLQSVNTEAFF. In DNA, the CDR3 is TGTGCCAGCAGCTTACAGTCAGTGAACACTGAAGCTTTCTTT.

This clonotype was counted between two and nine times. V is TRBV4-3 and J is TRBJ1-4; D gene unclear. V was cut by 6 bases and J by 3 bases, with 14 bases left in between. The CDR3 covers 15 residues. Germline CDR1 reads LGHNA; CDR2 reads YSLEER. The CDR3, as DNA: TGCGCCAGCAGTCTAACCGGGTCTCCTAATGAAAAACTGTTTTTT. It codes for CASSLTGSPNEKLFF.

This chain connects TRBV6-2 or TRBV6-3 to TRBJ1-5, with 9 bases lining up with TRBD1. J lost 8 bases, V lost 5 bases, and 4 bases had no gene match. The CDR3 extends over 13 amino acids. Per germline, CDR1 MNHEY and CDR2 SVGEGT. CDR3 sequence reads: CASSVTGGEPQHF. CDR3 DNA sequence: TGTGCCAGCAGTGTGACAGGGGGTGAGCCCCAGCATTTT.

This clonotype was seen a handful of times. This sequence joins TRBV5-4 and TRBJ2-5; the match to TRBD2 covers 12 bases. Germline V gives CDR1 SGHNT, CDR2 YYREEE (reference sequence). CDR3 length: 17 residues. Germline trimming cut 4 bases from V and 6 bases from J; bases unmatched to any gene: 13. The CDR3 is CASSTPLAGGSGKTQYF. The CDR3 DNA sequence: TGTGCCAGCAGCACTCCCCTAGCGGGAGGGTCGGGAAAGACCCAGTACTTC.

This clonotype was picked up many times. The rearrangement uses TRBV29-1 and TRBJ1-3, with D hard to call. CDR1 and CDR2 from the germline V gene are SQVTM and ANQGSEA. V shed 4 bases and J shed 0 bases, with 4 bases lying between them. The CDR3 has 12 residues. The CDR3: CSVGVSGNTIYF. CDR3 nucleotide sequence: TGCAGCGTTGGGGTCTCTGGAAACACCATATATTTT. The variable domain in full, completed from reference TRBV29-1 and TRBJ1-3, reads SAVISQKPSRDICQRGTSLTIQCQVDSQVTMMFWYRQQPGQSLTLIATANQGSEATYESGFVIDKFPISRPNLTFSTLTVSNMSPEDSSIYLCSVGVSGNTIYFGEGSWLTVV.

This clonotype was detected a few times. V is TRBV20-1 and J is TRBJ2-3; unclear D gene. Germline V gene data show CDR1 as DFQATT and CDR2 as SNEGSKA (reference sequence). V was pared by 5 bases and J by 1 base, with 16 bases between. CDR3 size: 15 residues. CDR3 nucleotides: TGCAGTGCTCCCCAGATCAACCCCGGCACAGATACGCAGTATTTT. It translates to CSAPQINPGTDTQYF.

This clonotype was detected a few times. The rearrangement joins TRBV11-2 to TRBJ2-3; D is unclear. Germline V CDR1 and CDR2: SGHAT, FQNNGV. This CDR3 spans 14 amino acids. V lost 1 base and J lost 0, with 5 bases in between. For the CDR3, the DNA is TGTGCCAGCAGCTTAGCCTATAGCACAGATACGCAGTATTTT. This gives the protein CASSLAYSTDTQYF. The full variable domain, completed using reference TRBV11-2 and TRBJ2-3, is EAGVAQSPRYKIIEKRQSVAFWCNPISGHATLYWYQQILGQGPKLLIQFQNNGVVDDSQLPKDRFSAERLKGVDSTLKIQPAKLEDSAVYLCASSLAYSTDTQYFGPGTRLTVL.

This clonotype has only a few counts. The chain is built from TRBV30 and TRBJ2-7, with 7 bases that match TRBD1. J gave up 3 bases and V 5 bases, and 4 bases lay outside the gene matches. This CDR3 has 12 residues. The germline V gene encodes CDR1 GTSNPN and CDR2 SVGIG (reference sequence). As DNA, the CDR3 is TGTGCCTGGTCGACAGGGAACTACGAGCAGTACGTC. This codes for CAWSTGNYEQYV.

This clonotype was picked up a small number of times. V is TRBV25-1 and J is TRBJ2-2; D remains unclear. This CDR3 comprises 14 residues. Germline V gene lookup returns CDR1 MGHDK and CDR2 SYGVNS. Trimming took off 4 bases at V and 5 bases at J, with 11 bases between the two ends. The CDR3 spells CASSVPTETGELFF. The CDR3 bases are TGTGCCAGCAGTGTCCCGACGGAGACCGGGGAGCTGTTTTTT.

A few counts support this clonotype. The chain combines TRBV2 with TRBJ2-3, with a tentative D call TRBD2 (5 bases). V shed 7 bases and J shed 0 bases, with 11 bases lying between them. CDR1 is SNHLY and CDR2 is FYNNEI in the germline V gene. CDR3 length: 14 residues. CDR3 residues: CASTEGSSTDTQYF. The CDR3 bases are TGTGCCAGCACTGAGGGTTCAAGCACAGATACGCAGTATTTT.

This clonotype was counted only a few times. The chain joins TRBV9 to TRBJ2-7, with TRBD1 matching 10 bases. Germline CDR1 reads SGDLS; CDR2 reads YYNGEE. V was clipped by 3 bases and J by 6 bases; unmatched bases: 15. The CDR3 has 17 amino acids. The CDR3 region has the DNA TGTGCCAGCAGCGGACACCCCAACGACAGGGGGCTCATCGAGCAGTACTTC. Encoded protein: CASSGHPNDRGLIEQYF. The full variable domain, completed using reference TRBV9 and TRBJ2-7, is DSGVTQTPKHLITATGQRVTLRCSPRSGDLSVYWYQQSLDQGLQFLIQYYNGEERAKGNILERFSAQQFPDLHSELNLSSLELGDSALYFCASSGHPNDRGLIEQYFGPGTRLTVT.